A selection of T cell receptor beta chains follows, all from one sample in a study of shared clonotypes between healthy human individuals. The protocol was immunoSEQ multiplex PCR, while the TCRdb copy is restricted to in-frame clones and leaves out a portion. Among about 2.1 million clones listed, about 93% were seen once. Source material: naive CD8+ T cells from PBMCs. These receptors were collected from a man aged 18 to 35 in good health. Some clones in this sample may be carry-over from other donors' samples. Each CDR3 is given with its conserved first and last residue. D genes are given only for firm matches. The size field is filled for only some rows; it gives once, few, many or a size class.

TGTGCCAGCAGCTCCGACACTAATGAAAAACTGTTTTTT | CASSSDTNEKLFF | - | TRBJ1-4 | TRBV5-8 | -
TGCGCCAGCAGCCCAAGGGGTCGGATAGCGGGAGAAGATACGCAGTATTTT | CASSPRGRIAGEDTQYF | TRBD2 | TRBJ2-3 | TRBV4-1 | -
TGTGCCAGCAGCGTAGGGCGGATCGTCTACAATGAGCAGTTCTTC | CASSVGRIVYNEQFF | - | TRBJ2-1 | TRBV9 | -
TGTGCCAGCAGTGGAAGAGGACAGAAAGTTGGAAACACCATATATTTT | CASSGRGQKVGNTIYF | - | TRBJ1-3 | TRBV6-1 | once
TGTGCCAGTAGTATAGATCCGGGACTTGGAAACACCATATATTTT | CASSIDPGLGNTIYF | - | TRBJ1-3 | TRBV19 | once
TGCGCCAGCAGCCCCCCGGGACATTTGACCTACGAGCAGTACTTC | CASSPPGHLTYEQYF | - | TRBJ2-7 | TRBV5-1 | -
TGTGCCACCAGCAGAGATTATGGGACAGGGGAGGGCAATGAGCAGTTCTTC | CATSRDYGTGEGNEQFF | TRBD1 | TRBJ2-1 | TRBV15 | once
TGTGCCAGCAGCTTATCTGCTGGGGGAACCTCTGAAGCTTTCTTT | CASSLSAGGTSEAFF | - | TRBJ1-1 | TRBV7-9 | -
TGCGCCAGCAGCCAAGTGCGGCGGGAGGGTTACACAGATACGCAGTATTTT | CASSQVRREGYTDTQYF | TRBD2 | TRBJ2-3 | TRBV4-1 | -
TGTGCCAGCAGCGTACAGGGGACTCCGCAGGAGACCCAGTACTTC | CASSVQGTPQETQYF | - | TRBJ2-5 | TRBV9 | -
TGTGCCAGCAGCTTTTGGAAGGGCACTGAAGCTTTCTTT | CASSFWKGTEAFF | - | TRBJ1-1 | TRBV5-4 | -
TGTGCCAGCAGTGAATATGGGGGACACTACGAGCAGTACTTC | CASSEYGGHYEQYF | - | TRBJ2-7 | TRBV25-1 | -
TGCGCCAGCAGCCAAGATGGCGAGGGGCTGAACACTGAAGCTTTCTTT | CASSQDGEGLNTEAFF | - | TRBJ1-1 | TRBV4-1 | few
TGCGCCAGCAGCCAAGAGACCTCTTGGACTGAAGCTTTCTTT | CASSQETSWTEAFF | - | TRBJ1-1 | TRBV4-1 | -
TGTGCCAGTTGGTCCGGCGGACTAGCGGGAGAGTCCTACGAGCAGTACTTC | CASWSGGLAGESYEQYF | TRBD2 | TRBJ2-7 | TRBV27 | -
TGCGCCAGCAGCCATCCTAACTTACAGGGTAACACTGAAGCTTTCTTT | CASSHPNLQGNTEAFF | - | TRBJ1-1 | TRBV4-1 | -